The 22 T cell receptor beta chains reported below all come from one sample, sequenced in a study of T cells in Graves' hyperthyroidism and ophthalmopathy. Authors of the study amplified TCR beta CDR3 regions from RNA transcripts. TCR CDR3 underwent first-round RT-PCR with the HTBI primer set. MiXCR, run by TCRdb on the multiplex PCR reads, gives a single entry per CDR3 protein. The table includes about 690,000 distinct CDR3 sequences, 15% to 20% detected once. The sequencing input was blood. These receptors were taken from a man aged 50 to 60 with Graves' hyperthyroidism.

This clonotype has ten or more counts. V is TRBV5-1 and J is TRBJ2-7; D unclear. Germline V gene data show CDR1 as SGHRS and CDR2 as YFSETQ. V lost 4 bases and J lost 5, with 16 bases in between. The CDR3 length is 14 residues. CDR3 DNA sequence: TGCGCCAGCAGCCTCCGGGCCCCTGGCGACGAGCAGTACTTC. Translated: CASSLRAPGDEQYF.

Many counts were recorded for this clonotype. V usage is TRBV6-1 and J usage is TRBJ2-2; 11 nucleotides match TRBD2. The germline V gene encodes CDR1 MNHNS and CDR2 SASEGT. The length of the CDR3 is 15 residues. Unmatched junction bases numbered 1, after V lost 3 bases and J lost 4 bases. DNA of the CDR3: TGTGCCAGCAGTGATCTAGCGGGAGGCACCGGGGAGCTGTTTTTT. It codes for CASSDLAGGTGELFF.

This clonotype was detected ten times or more. The rearrangement links TRBV29-1 to TRBJ2-1; 8 bases align to TRBD2. This CDR3 contains 14 residues. The germline gives CDR1 SQVTM, CDR2 ANQGSEA. The junction had 9 bases not matched to a gene; V was cut back by 7 bases and J by 4 bases. CDR3 residues: CSASTSGLYNEQFF. The CDR3 DNA is TGCAGCGCTAGTACTAGCGGCTTATACAATGAGCAGTTCTTC.

This clonotype showed up just a few times. V and J are TRBV19 and TRBJ1-5; D remains ambiguous. V lost 4 bases and J 3 bases, leaving 10 bases between the germline ends. This CDR3 is built from 14 residues. Germline CDR1 and CDR2: LNHDA and SQIVND (reference sequence). CDR3: CASSTTRFNQPQHF. DNA of the CDR3: TGTGCCAGTAGTACCACCCGTTTCAATCAGCCCCAGCATTTT.

J is TRBJ1-1 and V is TRBV29-1; D is undetermined. Trimming stripped 4 bases from V and 7 bases from J, with 10 bases between. Looked up from germline, CDR1 is SQVTM and CDR2 is ANQGSEA. The CDR3 totals 11 residues. CDR3 sequence (DNA): TGCAGCGTTGGGGAGTCAATTGAAGCTTTCTTT. Translated: CSVGESIEAFF.

The V call is TRBV5-1, the J call TRBJ2-1; D is uncertain. The ends were cut back, 0 bases at V and 4 bases at J, with 8 bases in the middle. CDR3 length: 14 residues. Per germline, CDR1 SGHRS and CDR2 YFSETQ. In DNA, the CDR3 is TGCGCCAGCAGCTTGGATGGTATGTACAATGAGCAGTTCTTC. Protein product: CASSLDGMYNEQFF.

This chain links TRBV20-1 with TRBJ1-5, with 9 bases that match TRBD1. V trimming: 1 base; J trimming: 5 bases; junction bases outside the gene matches: 6. The CDR3 length is 15 residues. The germline gives CDR1 DFQATT, CDR2 SNEGSKA (reference sequence). DNA for the CDR3: TGCAGTGCTAGAGCCCCGGGACAGGGCTATCAGCCCCAGCATTTT. Translated: CSARAPGQGYQPQHF.

The table lists this clonotype with many counts. The V call is TRBV28, the J call TRBJ2-7; TRBD1 aligns across 9 bases. CDR1 is MDHEN and CDR2 is SYDVKM in the germline V gene. The CDR3 totals 14 residues. V was clipped by 5 bases and J by 3 bases; unmatched bases: 5. The CDR3 bases are TGTGCCAGCAGTGCCCGGGACAGGGACTACGAGCAGTACTTC. Protein product: CASSARDRDYEQYF.

This clonotype was detected ten times or more. This chain joins TRBV5-5 and TRBJ2-7; no definite D call. CDR3 length: 12 residues. CDR1 is SGHKS, CDR2 YYEKEE, per germline (reference sequence). V was pared by 4 bases and J by 1 base, with 6 bases between. CDR3 amino acids: CASSHPSYEQYF. DNA for the CDR3: TGTGCCAGCAGCCACCCTTCCTACGAGCAGTACTTC.

The chain has TRBV5-1 and TRBJ2-5; 9 positions match TRBD1. With V trimmed by 4 bases and J by 4 bases, 8 bases remained unmatched. CDR1 SGHRS and CDR2 YFSETQ come from the germline V gene. This CDR3 region has 15 residues. CDR3 in amino acids: CASSRDRGVGETQYF. The CDR3 DNA reads as TGCGCCAGCAGCAGAGACAGGGGGGTAGGAGAGACCCAGTACTTC.

Comment on this clonotype: The junction does not match germline at one end; this may be a read error. The chain is built from TRBV10-3 and TRBJ2-1; perhaps TRBD1 as D (6 bases). Per the germline V gene, CDR1 is ENHRY and CDR2 is SYGVKD. There are 14 residues in the CDR3. The CDR3 nucleotides are TGTGCCAGCAGTTACAGGGAATCCTACAATGAGCAGTTCTTC. Translated: CASSYRESYNEQFF.

The chain combines TRBV4-1 with TRBJ1-1; D is perhaps TRBD1 (5 bases). Germline V lookup: CDR1 MGHRA, CDR2 YSYEKL. Trimming stripped 5 bases from V and 8 bases from J, with 9 bases between. CDR3 length: 11 residues. In DNA form, the CDR3 reads TGCGCCAGCAGCGGGCACAGGGAAGCTTTCTTT. This sequence encodes CASSGHREAFF.

This clonotype was seen only a few times. The chain is built from TRBV15 and TRBJ2-1; D remains ambiguous. The V gene's germline CDR1 is LNHNV and CDR2 YYDKDF (reference sequence). The CDR3 covers 15 residues. The V and J ends lost 3 bases and 0 bases respectively, with 9 bases between them. The DNA for the CDR3 is TGTGCCACCAGCAGTCGAGATAGCTCCTACAATGAGCAGTTCTTC. It specifies CATSSRDSSYNEQFF.

Many counts were recorded for this clonotype. V usage is TRBV11-2 and J usage is TRBJ2-3, with 7 bases that match TRBD2. J gave up 10 bases and V 3 bases, and 19 bases lay outside the gene matches. The CDR3 covers 17 residues. Germline loops: CDR1 SGHAT, CDR2 FQNNGV. In DNA, the CDR3 is TGTGCCAGCAGCTTCCGGGGAGGGAAGTTGGGGGTAGCGGCGCAGTATTTT. Its translation: CASSFRGGKLGVAAQYF.

This chain connects TRBV24-1 to TRBJ2-3; D remains unclear. Germline V gene sequence: CDR1 KGHDR, CDR2 SFDVKD. The CDR3 runs to 13 residues. The V and J ends lost 4 bases and 9 bases respectively, with 13 bases between them. CDR3 nucleotides: TGTGCCACCAGTGAACCAGGACCTCCGACGCAGTATTTT. The encoded protein is CATSEPGPPTQYF.

On this clonotype itself: A much larger clone lies one base from this, so it may be a read error. The chain couples TRBV28 to TRBJ2-7; the D gene is possibly TRBD2 (6 bases). Germline CDR1 MDHEN, CDR2 SYDVKM. This CDR3 comprises 14 residues. V was pared by 8 bases and J by 5 bases, with 19 bases between. The CDR3 DNA reads as TGTGCCAGCTCCCCCCGGGAGAAAGAGCACGAGCAGTACTTC. It codes for CASSPREKEHEQYF.

This clonotype was picked up a small number of times. V is TRBV5-1 and J is TRBJ2-7, with TRBD1 matching 7 bases. Germline CDR1 SGHRS, CDR2 YFSETQ. Germline trimming cut 4 bases from V and 3 bases from J; bases unmatched to any gene: 7. This CDR3 contains 14 residues. In DNA form, the CDR3 reads TGCGCCAGCAGCCGGGACAGAGTCCACTACGAGCAGTACTTC. Its translation is CASSRDRVHYEQYF.

This clonotype turned up a few times. This rearrangement joins TRBV20-1 to TRBJ2-2; TRBD2 matches at 14 bases. The germline gives CDR1 DFQATT, CDR2 SNEGSKA (reference sequence). The CDR3 length is 14 residues. The DNA for the CDR3 is TGCTCGGGACTAGCGGGAGAAAAAACCGGGGAGCTGTTTTTT. This gives the protein CSGLAGEKTGELFF.

This clonotype has just one count. This chain joins TRBV29-1 and TRBJ2-5; D is perhaps TRBD1 (6 bases). CDR1 and CDR2 (germline): SQVTM, ANQGSEA. This CDR3 spans 14 amino acids. Trimming cost V 4 bases and J 4 bases, with 16 bases left between them. The CDR3 here is CSVARTVPPETQYF. Written as DNA, the CDR3 is TGCAGCGTTGCTCGGACAGTACCACCAGAGACCCAGTACTTC.

The chain carries TRBV9 and TRBJ2-5; 12 nucleotides line up with TRBD2. V was pared by 4 bases and J by 9 bases, with 10 bases of the junction left unmatched. This CDR3 has 15 amino acids. Germline assignment: CDR1 SGDLS and CDR2 YYNGEE. Here the CDR3 DNA reads TGTGCCAGCAGCTCTCGACTAGCGGGGGACGGGGCCCAGTACTTC. Translating gives CASSSRLAGDGAQYF.

The chain links TRBV20-1 to TRBJ1-5; tentatively, D is TRBD1 (6 bases). Germline values: CDR1 DFQATT, CDR2 SNEGSKA (reference sequence). Trimming stripped 0 bases from V and 2 bases from J, with 11 bases between. The CDR3 runs 15 residues. CDR3 sequence reads: CSARDGGPGNQPQHF. The CDR3, as DNA: TGCAGTGCTAGAGATGGGGGGCCGGGCAATCAGCCCCAGCATTTT.

The rearrangement uses TRBV5-6 and TRBJ2-7; 11 bases map to TRBD1. The trim removed 5 bases at V and 2 bases at J, leaving 6 bases unmatched. This CDR3 comprises 15 residues. CDR1 SGHDT and CDR2 YYEEEE come from the germline V gene. The CDR3 nucleotides read TGTGCCAGCAGTACCGGACAGGGGGCTACCTACGAGCAGTACTTC. Encoded protein: CASSTGQGATYEQYF. Full variable domain (rest looked up from reference TRBV5-6 and TRBJ2-7): DAGVTQSPTHLIKTRGQQVTLRCSPKSGHDTVSWYQQALGQGPQFIFQYYEEEERQRGNFPDRFSGHQFPNYSSELNVNALLLGDSALYLCASSTGQGATYEQYFGPGTRLTVT.